This TCR beta chain was observed in a study of T cells after posttransplantation cyclophosphamide. This clone was detected many times. The table came from immunoSEQ multiplex PCR; TCRdb's copy has only in-frame clones and leaves some out. Listed for the sample are about 36,000 clones, none seen a single time. Trimming shortened V by 6 bases and J by 7 bases, and 18 bases separated the two germline ends. Germline loops: CDR1 MNHNY, CDR2 SVGAGI (reference sequence). The CDR3 length is 14 residues. The J gene is TRBJ1-1, the V gene TRBV6-6; D is perhaps TRBD1 (6 bases). The clonotype comes from a girl aged 10 to 17 in good health, CMV-negative, and a related stem cell transplant donor. Sequenced material: PBMCs. The chain's CDR3 is CASRSDRQVIEAFF. DNA of the CDR3: TGTGCCAGCAGGTCCGACAGGCAGGTTATTGAAGCTTTCTTT.